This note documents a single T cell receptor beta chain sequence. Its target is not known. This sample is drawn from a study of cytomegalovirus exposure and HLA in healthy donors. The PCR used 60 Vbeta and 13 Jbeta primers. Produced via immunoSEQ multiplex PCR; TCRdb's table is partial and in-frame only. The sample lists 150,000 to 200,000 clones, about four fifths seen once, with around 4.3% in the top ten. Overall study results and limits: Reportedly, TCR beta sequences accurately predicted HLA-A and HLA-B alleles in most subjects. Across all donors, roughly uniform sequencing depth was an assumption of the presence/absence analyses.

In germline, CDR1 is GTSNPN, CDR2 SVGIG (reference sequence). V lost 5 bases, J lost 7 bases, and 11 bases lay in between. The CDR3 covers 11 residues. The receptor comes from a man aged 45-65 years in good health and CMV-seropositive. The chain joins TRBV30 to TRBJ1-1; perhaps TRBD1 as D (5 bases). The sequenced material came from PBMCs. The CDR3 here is CAWGPGHEAFF. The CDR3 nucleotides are TGTGCCTGGGGCCCCGGACATGAAGCTTTCTTT.